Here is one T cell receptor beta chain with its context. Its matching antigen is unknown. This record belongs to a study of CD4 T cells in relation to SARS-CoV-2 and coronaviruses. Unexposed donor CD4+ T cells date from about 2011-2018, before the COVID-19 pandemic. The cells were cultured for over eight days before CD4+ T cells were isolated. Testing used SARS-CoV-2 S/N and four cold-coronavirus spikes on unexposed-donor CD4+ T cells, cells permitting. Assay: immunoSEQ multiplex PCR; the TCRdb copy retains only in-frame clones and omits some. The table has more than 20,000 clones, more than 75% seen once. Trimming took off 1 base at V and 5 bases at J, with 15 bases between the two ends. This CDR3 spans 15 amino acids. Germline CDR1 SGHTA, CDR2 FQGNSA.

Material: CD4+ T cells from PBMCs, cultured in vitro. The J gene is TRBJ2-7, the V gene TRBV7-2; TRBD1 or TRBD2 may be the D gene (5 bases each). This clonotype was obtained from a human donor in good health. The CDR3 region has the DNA TGTGCCAGCAGCTTAGTTGAAGGGGAGTCCCACGAGCAGTACTTC. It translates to CASSLVEGESHEQYF.